This is a list of T cell receptor beta chains from one sample in a study of cytomegalovirus exposure and HLA in healthy donors. Assay: immunoSEQ multiplex PCR; the TCRdb copy retains only in-frame clones and omits some. The sample contains some 180,000 clones, 82% of which appear only once. Material: PBMCs. These receptors all stem from a man aged 35 to 55 in good health and CMV-seronegative. The CDR3 runs from the conserved cysteine through the conserved F or W. A D gene is named only where the DNA matches it firmly. A row's size may be missing; if present it is once, few, many or a size class.

v_gene	abundance	j_gene	d_gene	CDR3nt	CDR3aa
TRBV5-4	.	TRBJ1-2	TRBD1	TGTGCCAGCAGCTTGGATTCGGCAGGGGGCGCCTATGGCTACACCTTC	CASSLDSAGGAYGYTF
TRBV7-2	.	TRBJ2-5	TRBD1	TGTGCCAGCAGCTTAGGGACAGGCTCACAAGAGACCCAGTACTTC	CASSLGTGSQETQYF
TRBV21-1	.	TRBJ2-2	.	TGTGCCAGCAGCAAGGGACTAGCGGGGCCCTCGAACACCGGGGAGCTGTTTTTT	CASSKGLAGPSNTGELFF
TRBV28	few	TRBJ2-4	TRBD2	TGTGCCAGCACCATGGGAGGGTCCAAAAACATTCAGTACTTC	CASTMGGSKNIQYF
TRBV29-1	.	TRBJ2-1	TRBD2	TGCAGCGTTGCCTCGGTCGTAGCGGGACCCTACAATGAGCAGTTCTTC	CSVASVVAGPYNEQFF
TRBV7-3	.	TRBJ1-2	TRBD1	TGTGCCAGCAGCGAACCGGGACAGGGCTCTCTAACTAACTATGGCTACACCTTC	CASSEPGQGSLTNYGYTF
TRBV10-3	.	TRBJ1-6	.	TGTGCCATGTCCTTGGAGGGAGGGGATTCACCCCTCCACTTT	CAMSLEGGDSPLHF
TRBV18	.	TRBJ2-1	.	TGTGCCAGCTCACCAGGGGCGGGGAGAGCCTACAATGAGCAGTTCTTC	CASSPGAGRAYNEQFF
TRBV5-6	.	TRBJ2-7	.	TGTGCCAGCAGCACTGGGACATCGACCTACGAGCAGTACTTC	CASSTGTSTYEQYF
TRBV27	.	TRBJ2-7	TRBD2	TGTGCCAGCAGTCCAAATCCGGGACTAGAGATCTACGAGCAGTACTTC	CASSPNPGLEIYEQYF
TRBV27	.	TRBJ1-2	.	TGTGCCAGCAGTTTGGATTGGGGCAAGAACTATGGCTACACCTTC	CASSLDWGKNYGYTF
TRBV25-1	.	TRBJ2-7	.	TGTGCCAGCAGTGAAGAGTACGGTGACTACGAGCAGTACTTC	CASSEEYGDYEQYF
TRBV5-1	.	TRBJ2-7	.	TGCGCCAGCAGCTTTGAACTTAACTCCTACGAGCAGTACTTC	CASSFELNSYEQYF
TRBV9	.	TRBJ2-3	.	TGTGCCAGCAGCATCCGACAGAGGGATACGCAGTATTTT	CASSIRQRDTQYF
TRBV7-2	.	TRBJ2-2	.	TGTGCCAGCAGCTTAAAGGGTTCGAGGGCCAGCGGGGAGCTGTTTTTT	CASSLKGSRASGELFF
TRBV9	.	TRBJ2-3	TRBD2	TGTGCCAGCAGCGTAGGCGGGCGGGGGGCCGCAGATACGCAGTATTTT	CASSVGGRGAADTQYF
TRBV19	once	TRBJ2-1	.	TGTGCCAGTAAGGGACTAGGGGGCGGGGAAAATGAGCAGTTCTTC	CASKGLGGGENEQFF